This T cell receptor beta chain was recovered during a study of blood T cell repertoires in COVID-19 (TCRdb year 2020). As for the study more broadly: Collaborator samples came from the United States, Italy and Spain and covered acute and convalescent phases of COVID-19. The material from the prospective study consisted of cDNA or gDNA derived from T cells, B-cell-depleted T cells, or PBMCs. Subjects who had been exposed to COVID-19, were actively infected with it, or had recovered from it provided the deeply sampled blood TCRbeta repertoires that made up the dataset. The repertoires were released in a freely available public database meant as a resource for research on the immune response to SARS-CoV-2. The samples were drawn from the first 160 participants of the ongoing ImmuneRACE study and from 950 to 1,500 subjects provided by 6 global collaborators. Nearly every sample came with metadata listing a de-identified subject ID, COVID-19 status, age in years and sex. HLA class I and class II types, where available, came from metadata supplied by the sample provider rather than from assay-based typing.

Concerning this clone: The clone's antigen remains unknown. Within one base of it there is no much larger clone, and no base qualities were kept.

The immunoSEQ Assay, a bias-controlled multiplex PCR, was used to amplify TCRbeta CDR3 regions from genomic DNA. The authors processed their data as follows. Nucleated cell counts per sample were estimated from amplification of reference gene primers within the assay. To quantify the absolute abundance of each unique TCRbeta CDR3 rearrangement, sequence reads were collapsed and filtered. Productive Simpson clonality was computed per sample as the square root of Simpson's diversity index over productive rearrangements. As stored in TCRdb, this immuneACCESS dataset retains in-frame rearrangements with V and J assigned. A fraction of the clones does not appear; measured against another copy, unresolved V genes explain less than half of the discrepancy, and the remainder lacks a known reason. V and J calls and clone size follow that table, whereas D and trimming were derived from the DNA. The sample data list fewer than 300,000 clones, and 88% of these were observed just once. Just under 1% of the sample is taken by the ten largest.

What the study reported, not specific to this receptor: The quantity of clinical and demographic metadata differed by source and by participant and was supplied without curation.

A second Seattle source provided samples from volunteer blood donors who had recovered from COVID-19. Collaborating institutions collected whole blood in K2EDTA tubes following their own protocols. For TCRbeta analysis, collaborators shipped samples as frozen whole blood, isolated PBMCs, or DNA extracted from either of those sample types. Via the germline V gene, CDR1 is MDHEN and CDR2 SYDVKM. The CDR3 covers 12 residues, taking in both the cysteine and the phenylalanine. Left in the record is the CDR3 DNA by itself, 36 bases read in frame from the first base. V and J are truncated by 8 bases and 1 base respectively, leaving an intervening sequence of 6 bases.

Sequenced: peripheral blood. This chain joins TRBV28 to TRBJ1-5; the best D guess is TRBD1, with 5 bases matching. The clonotype originates from a woman aged 40 to 50 who had recovered from COVID-19. In nucleotide form, the sequence is TGTGCCAGCGGGGGGAGCAATCAGCCCCAGCATTTT. This sequence encodes CASGGSNQPQHF. Here the CDR3 is joined to the reference TRBV28 and TRBJ1-5 genes, and the full variable domain is: DVKVTQSSRYLVKRTGEKVFLECVQDMDHENMFWYRQDPGLGLRLIYFSYDVKMKEKGDIPEGYSVSREKKERFSLILESASTNQTSMYLCASGGSNQPQHFGDGTRLSIL.